These 14 T cell receptor beta chains share one sample of origin, sequenced in a study of CD4+ T cells in melanoma. The repertoire was sequenced with immunoSEQ multiplex PCR; TCRdb's copy has only in-frame clones and lacks some. This table holds several thousand clones, approximately 64% found once. Sequencing input: cells from a culture (not recorded whether cultured in vitro). Every receptor here comes from a human donor with melanoma.

The V gene is TRBV5-1, the J gene TRBJ1-2, with 9 nucleotides matching TRBD1. This CDR3 comprises 13 residues. Germline V gene sequence: CDR1 SGHRS, CDR2 YFSETQ. Trimming removed 4 bases from V and 7 bases from J; junction bases left unmatched: 5. CDR3 sequence reads: CASSRDRGGGYTF. CDR3 nucleotides: TGCGCCAGCAGCCGCGACAGGGGGGGTGGCTACACCTTC.

This clone was seen more than once but under ten times. The J gene is TRBJ1-2, the V gene TRBV7-9, with D tentatively TRBD1 (5 bases). There are 12 residues in the CDR3. Trimming shortened V by 5 bases and J by 10 bases, and 14 bases separated the two germline ends. CDR1 and CDR2 (germline): SEHNR, FQNEAQ (reference sequence). The CDR3 is CASSQRGGYYTF. For the CDR3, the DNA is TGTGCCAGCAGCCAAAGGGGCGGGTACTACACCTTC.

The chain is built from TRBV11-2 and TRBJ2-5; 8 positions agree with TRBD2. CDR1 and CDR2 (germline): SGHAT, FQNNGV. V shed 6 bases, J shed 13 bases, and the junction held 10 bases outside the gene matches. The CDR3 is made up of 12 amino acids. CDR3 sequence (DNA): TGTGCCAGCAGGCCTACCAGCGGGGGCCCGTACTTC. Its translation is CASRPTSGGPYF.

The V and J genes are TRBV5-1 and TRBJ2-5, with D perhaps matching TRBD2 (5 bases). Trimming took 6 bases from V and 4 from J, leaving 19 bases between them. The CDR3 contains 15 residues. CDR1 SGHRS and CDR2 YFSETQ come from the germline V gene. The CDR3 loop reads CASTGGRGWGETQYF. The CDR3 DNA follows: TGCGCCAGCACCGGCGGTAGAGGGTGGGGAGAGACCCAGTACTTC. The full variable domain, in which reference TRBV5-1 and TRBJ2-5 provide the parts outside the CDR3, is KAGVTQTPRYLIKTRGQQVTLSCSPISGHRSVSWYQQTPGQGLQFLFEYFSETQRNKGNFPGRFSGRQFSNSRSEMNVSTLELGDSALYLCASTGGRGWGETQYFGPGTRLLVL.

The gene calls are TRBV14 and TRBJ2-5, with 8 nucleotides matching TRBD2. With 1 base clipped from V and 5 bases from J, the junction kept 3 bases outside the gene matches. This CDR3 spans 14 amino acids. The germline V gene has CDR1 SGHDN and CDR2 FVKESK. CDR3 nucleotides: TGTGCCAGCAGCCAAGTTCGCGGGGGGGAGACCCAGTACTTC. Residues: CASSQVRGGETQYF.

The chain employs TRBV10-1 and TRBJ2-4; D may be TRBD1 (6 bases). The germline CDR1 and CDR2 sequences are WNHNN and SYGVQD (reference sequence). V was pared by 6 bases and J by 3 bases, with 18 bases between. The length of the CDR3 is 16 residues. DNA of the CDR3: TGCGCCAGCAGCGACGAGTCCAGGACAGACAAAAACATTCAGTACTTC. It encodes CASSDESRTDKNIQYF.

The J gene is TRBJ2-7, the V gene TRBV9, with D unresolved. The CDR3 contains 13 residues. From germline, CDR1 is SGDLS and CDR2 YYNGEE. V was cut by 2 bases and J by 7 bases, with 13 bases left in between. CDR3 nucleotide sequence: TGTGCCAGCAGCGTGGTAGGTTCTGGGGAGCAGTACTTC. It translates to CASSVVGSGEQYF.

Only one count was recorded for this clone. In DNA, the CDR3 is TGCGCCAGCAGCTCACTGGGGGGAGCAAAGCACTCTGGAAACACCATATATTTT. It encodes CASSSLGGAKHSGNTIYF. The chain carries TRBV5-1 and TRBJ1-3; D perhaps matches TRBD1 (5 bases). This CDR3 has 18 amino acids. V lost 3 bases to trimming and J lost 0 bases, with 19 bases between them. Germline V gives CDR1 SGHRS, CDR2 YFSETQ.

V and J are TRBV15 and TRBJ1-1, with TRBD1 as a possible D gene (5 bases). Deletions cut 1 base from V and 9 bases from J, with 9 bases between. CDR3 size: 12 residues. The V gene's germline CDR1 is LNHNV and CDR2 YYDKDF (reference sequence). In nucleotides, the CDR3 is TGTGCCACCAGCAGAGTCCCGGGGCAAGCTTTCTTT. This codes for CATSRVPGQAFF.

V is TRBV6-5 and J is TRBJ1-1; D might be TRBD1 (6 bases). The V end lost 5 bases, the J end lost 5 bases, and 12 bases lay between the germline ends. Germline V gene data show CDR1 as MNHEY and CDR2 as SVGAGI. The CDR3 is 13 residues long. The CDR3 loop is CASSRGRRTEAFF. The CDR3 nucleotides read TGTGCCAGCAGTCGGGGGCGCCGGACTGAAGCTTTCTTT.

The chain is built from TRBV4-1 and TRBJ2-2, with a weak D call TRBD1 (6 bases). This CDR3 has 15 amino acids. Germline V gene sequence: CDR1 MGHRA, CDR2 YSYEKL. V dropped 2 bases and J dropped 0 bases, with 7 bases sitting between them. CDR3 amino acids: CASSQQGTNTGELFF. The CDR3 DNA reads TGCGCCAGCAGCCAACAGGGGACGAACACCGGGGAGCTGTTTTTT.

This clone was detected once. This sequence joins TRBV30 and TRBJ2-7; 7 positions match TRBD2. The CDR3 is 11 amino acids. V lost 7 bases, J lost 8 bases, and 8 bases stayed unmatched. Germline V gene data show CDR1 as GTSNPN and CDR2 as SVGIG (reference sequence). CDR3 loop: CALSGVGKQYF. CDR3 DNA sequence: TGTGCCTTAAGCGGGGTCGGAAAGCAGTACTTC.

This clone was counted a few times. This chain uses TRBV11-2 with TRBJ1-2; D possibly corresponds to TRBD1 (5 bases). The V and J ends lost 5 bases and 3 bases respectively, with 13 bases between them. Germline V gene sequence: CDR1 SGHAT, CDR2 FQNNGV. CDR3 length: 14 amino acids. The CDR3 region is CASSPMRGDYGYTF. In nucleotides, the CDR3 is TGTGCCAGCAGCCCGATGCGGGGGGACTATGGCTACACCTTC.

The rearrangement joins TRBV15 to TRBJ2-6, with a possible D match to TRBD2 (6 bases). In germline, CDR1 is LNHNV, CDR2 YYDKDF (reference sequence). The length of the CDR3 is 17 residues. V gave up 0 bases and J gave up 4 bases, with 13 bases separating them. DNA of the CDR3: TGTGCCACCAGCAGAGAAAAGGGGACTCCCGGGGCCAACGTCCTGACTTTC. It encodes CATSREKGTPGANVLTF.